The source of this T cell receptor beta chain is a study of T-cell memory formation after mild COVID-19. The V gene's germline CDR1 is MNHEY and CDR2 SVGEGT. V lost 6 bases, J lost 6 bases, and 11 bases lay in between. The CDR3 totals 12 residues. This clonotype was observed a few times. A single record per CDR3 protein comes from TCRdb applying MiXCR to the 5' RACE reads. The sample gives around 310,000 distinct CDR3 sequences, 14% of which show up once; 21% is in the top ten. The sequence came from a man younger than 35 who had mild COVID-19 (a few samples of this study predate the infection). Cell type and time point are not known. Sequenced input: PBMCs or a T cell subset sorted from them (not recorded which). This sequence joins TRBV6-2 or TRBV6-3 and TRBJ1-1; no definite D call. The CDR3 spells CASSPTASEAFF. Here the CDR3 DNA reads TGTGCCAGCAGCCCAACAGCCTCTGAAGCTTTCTTT.